The 13 T cell receptor beta chains below come from one sample, sequenced in a study of CD8+CD57+ T cells in acquired aplastic anemia. TCR beta VDJ and CDR3 profiles were obtained from a genomic DNA template. TCRdb analysed the reads with MiXCR anew, one entry per CDR3 protein. Of about 160,000 distinct CDR3 sequences listed, just under 45% are singletons. The sample taken for sequencing was sorted CD4+, CD8+, or CD8+CD57+ T cells (not recorded which) from PBMCs. The receptor source for this set is a human donor in good health.

This clonotype came up many times. This sequence joins TRBV19 and TRBJ1-5, with a weak D call TRBD1 (6 bases). Germline CDR1 and CDR2: LNHDA and SQIVND (reference sequence). V was trimmed by 0 bases and J by 10 bases, leaving 16 bases between them. There are 15 residues in the CDR3. The CDR3, as DNA: TGTGCCAGTAGTATAGACCCCATCGGGACACTCCCCCAGCATTTT. Translated, it gives CASSIDPIGTLPQHF.

In this sample, this clonotype turned up many times. The rearrangement uses TRBV9 and TRBJ1-1; D unclear. The CDR3 sequence is 12 residues long. Germline assignment: CDR1 SGDLS and CDR2 YYNGEE. The V gene lost 4 bases and the J gene lost 3 bases, with 7 bases spanning the gap. The CDR3 DNA is TGTGCCAGCAGCCCCCGTGACACTGAAGCTTTCTTT. Its protein product is CASSPRDTEAFF.

The gene calls are TRBV12-3 or TRBV12-4 and TRBJ1-2, with D tentatively TRBD1 (6 bases). V shed 5 bases and J shed 8 bases, with 12 bases lying between them. This CDR3 spans 12 amino acids. CDR3 in amino acids: CASSQGWGGYTF. The CDR3 DNA reads as TGTGCCAGCAGTCAGGGGTGGGGAGGCTACACCTTC.

This clonotype occurred once. The chain employs TRBV20-1 and TRBJ2-5; D possibly matches TRBD1 or TRBD2 (5 bases each). Germline V gene sequence: CDR1 DFQATT, CDR2 SNEGSKA (reference sequence). Trimming removed 3 bases at V and 5 bases at J, with 16 bases between. The CDR3 runs to 14 residues. The CDR3 is CSASRDEVWETQYF. The CDR3, as DNA: TGCAGTGCTAGTAGGGACGAGGTTTGGGAGACCCAGTACTTC.

This clonotype was recorded at least ten times. The chain combines TRBV6-1 with TRBJ2-3, with D uncertain. CDR3 size: 15 residues. Between the trimmed V and J ends, which lost 6 bases and 0 bases, there was a span of 13 bases. Germline CDR1 is MNHNS and CDR2 is SASEGT. The CDR3 nucleotides read TGTGCCAGCAGAAATGGACCAGTAAGCACAGATACGCAGTATTTT. Protein product: CASRNGPVSTDTQYF.

This sequence joins TRBV18 and TRBJ2-5; TRBD2 matches 7 bases. Germline CDR1 KGHSH, CDR2 LQKENI. This CDR3 comprises 14 residues. Unmatched junction bases numbered 2, after V lost 0 bases and J lost 4 bases. CDR3 in amino acids: CASSPPPGGETQYF. CDR3 nucleotides: TGTGCCAGCTCACCACCGCCGGGGGGAGAGACCCAGTACTTC. Using reference TRBV18 and TRBJ2-5 for the parts outside the CDR3, the full variable domain is NAGVMQNPRHLVRRRGQEARLRCSPMKGHSHVYWYRQLPEEGLKFMVYLQKENIIDESGMPKERFSAEFPKEGPSILRIQQVVRGDSAAYFCASSPPPGGETQYFGPGTRLLVL.

V usage is TRBV5-6 and J usage is TRBJ2-7; 8 positions agree with TRBD1. The CDR3 is made up of 15 amino acids. The ends lost 4 bases at V and 3 bases at J; junction bases unmatched: 9. Germline lookup yields CDR1 SGHDT and CDR2 YYEEEE. CDR3: CASSPGQGRVYEQYF. CDR3 sequence (DNA): TGTGCCAGCAGCCCCGGACAGGGTAGGGTCTACGAGCAGTACTTC.

As for this clonotype: The junction differs from germline at one of its ends, possibly a read error. This chain links TRBV10-3 with TRBJ1-5, with D tentatively TRBD1 (6 bases). The CDR3 runs 15 residues. Germline V gives CDR1 ENHRY, CDR2 SYGVKD. The CDR3 region has the DNA TGTGCCAGCAGTTCACAGGGTTGGGGCAATCAGCCCCAGCATTTT. This encodes CASSSQGWGNQPQHF.

This clonotype was seen more than once but under ten times. This chain uses TRBV20-1 with TRBJ1-1; D gene uncertain. V was shortened by 3 bases and J by 0 bases, with 8 bases between the two germline ends. Germline V CDR1 and CDR2: DFQATT, SNEGSKA (reference sequence). This CDR3 comprises 13 residues. In DNA, the CDR3 is TGCAGTGCTAGGACACCTATGAACACTGAAGCTTTCTTT. Translation: CSARTPMNTEAFF.

The CDR3 is CSASKQGKTYEQYF. Here the CDR3 DNA reads TGCAGTGCTAGTAAGCAGGGAAAAACCTACGAGCAGTACTTC. The V call is TRBV20-1, the J call TRBJ2-7, with a weak D call TRBD1 (5 bases). Germline loops: CDR1 DFQATT, CDR2 SNEGSKA (reference sequence). The CDR3 is 14 residues long. The V gene lost 3 bases and the J gene lost 2 bases, with 14 bases spanning the gap.

Notes on this clonotype: This sequence may be a read error, since a much larger clone differs from it by one base. Because it lacks the conserved phenylalanine or tryptophan at the end, this CDR3 is likely a read error. The chain combines TRBV7-6 with TRBJ1-5; TRBD1 matches at 8 bases. CDR1 SGHVS and CDR2 FNYEAQ come from the germline V gene. Trimming took 5 bases from V and 5 from J; bases not matched to a gene: 8. The CDR3 loop spans 15 amino acids. CDR3 sequence: CASSQDEQGDQPQHL. CDR3 DNA sequence: TGTGCCAGCAGCCAAGATGAACAGGGGGATCAGCCCCAGCATCTT.

The chain has TRBV13 and TRBJ2-3, with D perhaps matching TRBD2 (6 bases). The V end was cut by 1 base, the J end by 6 bases, with 14 bases between. Germline CDR1 reads PRHDT; CDR2 reads FYEKMQ (reference sequence). The CDR3 extends over 15 amino acids. The DNA for the CDR3 is TGTGCCAGCAGCTTAGAGGGCGGGGAGGCCGATACGCAGTATTTT. Translated, it gives CASSLEGGEADTQYF.

The chain recombines TRBV20-1 with TRBJ2-3, with 10 bases that match TRBD2. The J segment lost 6 bases and the V segment lost 6 bases, leaving 9 bases of the junction unmatched. There are 14 residues in the CDR3. The germline gives CDR1 DFQATT, CDR2 SNEGSKA (reference sequence). CDR3 DNA: TGCAGTGCAAATAGCGGGGGGCCGGCGGATACGCAGTATTTT. Protein sequence: CSANSGGPADTQYF.